The 14 T cell receptor beta chains listed next were all sequenced from one sample in a study of memory CD4+ T cells and cytomegalovirus serostatus (dated by TCRdb to 2018 to 2020). The library was obtained by the immunoSEQ multiplex PCR assay. Sourced from immuneACCESS, this table was stored by TCRdb with only in-frame sequences that have V and J called. A share of the clones is absent; for the studies checked, an unresolved V gene accounts for under half, and the remainder has no known explanation. This sample is represented by about 75,000 clones; 78% of them were singletons. The ten largest clonotypes hold around 2.6% of the sample. A FACSAria II was used to sort memory CD4+ T cells, defined as single viable CD3+CD4+CD8-CD45RO+ cells. Input material: memory CD4+ T cells from blood. The receptors shown here come from an adult in good health and CMV-seropositive.

The V call is TRBV28, the J call TRBJ1-5; D is ambiguous. The V end was cut by 4 bases, the J end by 0 bases, with 16 bases between. Germline-derived CDR1 and CDR2 are MDHEN and SYDVKM. The CDR3 is 17 amino acids. DNA for the CDR3: TGTGCCAGCAGTTCGACCTTGGTTTGGGCTAGCAATCAGCCCCAGCATTTT. Residues: CASSSTLVWASNQPQHF. Supplemented by reference TRBV28 and TRBJ1-5, the full variable domain reads DVKVTQSSRYLVKRTGEKVFLECVQDMDHENMFWYRQDPGLGLRLIYFSYDVKMKEKGDIPEGYSVSREKKERFSLILESASTNQTSMYLCASSSTLVWASNQPQHFGDGTRLSIL.

This rearrangement joins TRBV5-1 to TRBJ2-7; 8 nucleotides agree with TRBD2. Germline CDR1 SGHRS, CDR2 YFSETQ. The CDR3 loop spans 16 amino acids. V lost 0 bases, J lost 1 base, and 6 bases stayed unmatched. DNA of the CDR3: TGCGCCAGCAGCTTGGTAGGGCGGGGGGATTCCTACGAGCAGTACTTC. This encodes CASSLVGRGDSYEQYF.

This sequence joins TRBV29-1 and TRBJ2-5, with 11 bases fitting TRBD2. Unmatched junction bases numbered 8, after V lost 0 bases and J lost 5 bases. CDR1 SQVTM and CDR2 ANQGSEA come from the germline V gene. The CDR3 extends over 16 amino acids. CDR3 coding DNA: TGCAGCGTTGAAGATCCTGGACTAGCGGGCTGGGAGACCCAGTACTTC. This sequence encodes CSVEDPGLAGWETQYF.

The table lists this clone with a few counts. This chain uses TRBV25-1 with TRBJ2-3; 9 bases agree with TRBD1. Germline trimming cut 6 bases from V and 3 bases from J; bases unmatched to any gene: 4. The CDR3 consists of 14 residues. Looked up from germline, CDR1 is MGHDK and CDR2 is SYGVNS. The CDR3 here is CASRQTGGTDTQYF. Here the CDR3 DNA reads TGTGCCAGCAGACAGACAGGGGGAACAGATACGCAGTATTTT.

The chain employs TRBV4-1 and TRBJ1-6, with TRBD1 identical over 7 bases. V lost 1 base, J lost 6 bases, and 9 bases stayed unmatched. The CDR3 has 17 amino acids. The germline V gene encodes CDR1 MGHRA and CDR2 YSYEKL. Written as DNA, the CDR3 is TGCGCCAGCAGCCAAGGAGGTGTGGGACAGACTAATTCACCCCTCCACTTT. Translation: CASSQGGVGQTNSPLHF.

CDR3 nucleotide sequence: TGCGCCAGCAGCACCGGGACACTAATCCCCGGGGAGCTGTTTTTT. It is translated as CASSTGTLIPGELFF. The chain uses TRBV5-1 and TRBJ2-2; tentatively, D is TRBD1 (6 bases). This CDR3 is 15 amino acids long. Looked up from germline, CDR1 is SGHRS and CDR2 is YFSETQ. Trimming removed 4 bases from V and 6 bases from J, with 16 bases in between.

This clone has ten or more counts. CDR3 loop: CASSSPNRVGKNIQYF. CDR3 DNA: TGTGCCAGTAGCTCCCCGAACAGGGTTGGCAAAAACATTCAGTACTTC. This chain joins TRBV19 and TRBJ2-4, with D possibly TRBD1 on 6 matching bases. V was cut by 6 bases and J by 3 bases, with 18 bases left in between. Germline CDR1 reads LNHDA; CDR2 reads SQIVND (reference sequence). The CDR3 runs to 16 residues.

This clone was seen only a few times. The chain uses TRBV5-4 and TRBJ1-1, with 7 bases fitting TRBD1. V lost 0 bases and J lost 5; bases outside the gene matches: 4. Germline V gene sequence: CDR1 SGHNT, CDR2 YYREEE (reference sequence). The CDR3 has 14 amino acids. The CDR3 loop is CASSLVQGRTEAFF. CDR3 coding DNA: TGTGCCAGCAGCTTGGTACAGGGGCGGACTGAAGCTTTCTTT.

CDR3 residues: CASTRVSGGGTGELFF. The CDR3 DNA reads as TGTGCCAGCACCCGGGTAAGCGGAGGAGGCACCGGGGAGCTGTTTTTT. This chain joins TRBV7-2 and TRBJ2-2; D possibly corresponds to TRBD2 (5 bases). The germline V gene has CDR1 SGHTA and CDR2 FQGNSA. V shed 7 bases and J shed 4 bases, with 19 bases lying between them. The CDR3 contains 16 residues.

The chain recombines TRBV6-1 with TRBJ1-4; 8 bases map to TRBD1. The CDR3 is 14 amino acids. CDR1 MNHNS and CDR2 SASEGT come from the germline V gene. Losses at the gene ends were 8 bases for V and 4 bases for J; bases not matched to a gene: 6. The CDR3 sequence: CASRTGGLNEKLFF. CDR3 bases: TGTGCCAGCCGTACAGGGGGTCTTAATGAAAAACTGTTTTTT.

The rearrangement links TRBV19 to TRBJ1-1, with D maybe TRBD1 (5 bases). With 8 bases removed from V and 4 bases from J, the gap between germline ends came to 17 bases. The CDR3 loop spans 14 amino acids. CDR1 LNHDA and CDR2 SQIVND come from the germline V gene (reference sequence). CDR3 region: CASSMGVRGTEAFF. CDR3 DNA sequence: TGTGCCAGTTCCATGGGGGTAAGGGGCACTGAAGCTTTCTTT. The full variable domain, its missing parts supplied by reference TRBV19 and TRBJ1-1, is DGGITQSPKYLFRKEGQNVTLSCEQNLNHDAMYWYRQDPGQGLRLIYYSQIVNDFQKGDIAEGYSVSREKKESFPLTVTSAQKNPTAFYLCASSMGVRGTEAFFGQGTRLTVV.

The DNA for the CDR3 is TGTGCCAGCAGCCCGACAGGCCGCGGCTACACCTTC. This sequence encodes CASSPTGRGYTF. The chain has TRBV11-3 and TRBJ1-2, with a possible D match to TRBD1 (6 bases). Trimming stripped 5 bases from V and 8 bases from J, with 12 bases between. Germline CDR1 SGHNT, CDR2 YENEEA. The length of the CDR3 is 12 residues.

CDR3 amino acids: CAWSTTGEGYTF. Written as DNA, the CDR3 is TGTGCCTGGAGTACCACAGGGGAGGGCTACACCTTC. V gene TRBV30 combines with J gene TRBJ1-2; 7 bases fit TRBD1. The CDR3 length is 12 residues. The V segment lost 2 bases and the J segment 8 bases; nucleotides outside the gene matches: 5. Germline CDR1 and CDR2: GTSNPN and SVGIG (reference sequence).

The J gene is TRBJ2-5, the V gene TRBV12-5; TRBD1 might be the D (6 bases). The length of the CDR3 is 13 residues. Trimming took 5 bases from V and 5 from J, leaving 12 bases between them. Germline V lookup: CDR1 LGHNT, CDR2 FRNRAP. CDR3 nucleotides: TGTGCTAGTGGTCGATACCAGGGGGAGACCCAGTACTTC. It codes for CASGRYQGETQYF.